This T cell receptor (beta chain) was sequenced during a study of monozygotic twins with inflammatory bowel disease. The CDR3 runs to 14 residues. Researchers ran eight separate cDNA reactions for each sample. TCRdb derives one entry per CDR3 protein from the 5' RACE reads, leaving out DNA. This sample contains approximately 200,000 distinct CDR3 sequences. This chain joins TRBV12-3 or TRBV12-4 and TRBJ1-2; no DNA is available, so the TRBD1 call from TCRdb remains unchecked. The TCR was taken from a human donor with ulcerative colitis or Crohn's disease, or a healthy co-twin of an affected twin (not recorded which). Sequencing used blood. CDR3 loop: CASSLGDSNYGYTF.